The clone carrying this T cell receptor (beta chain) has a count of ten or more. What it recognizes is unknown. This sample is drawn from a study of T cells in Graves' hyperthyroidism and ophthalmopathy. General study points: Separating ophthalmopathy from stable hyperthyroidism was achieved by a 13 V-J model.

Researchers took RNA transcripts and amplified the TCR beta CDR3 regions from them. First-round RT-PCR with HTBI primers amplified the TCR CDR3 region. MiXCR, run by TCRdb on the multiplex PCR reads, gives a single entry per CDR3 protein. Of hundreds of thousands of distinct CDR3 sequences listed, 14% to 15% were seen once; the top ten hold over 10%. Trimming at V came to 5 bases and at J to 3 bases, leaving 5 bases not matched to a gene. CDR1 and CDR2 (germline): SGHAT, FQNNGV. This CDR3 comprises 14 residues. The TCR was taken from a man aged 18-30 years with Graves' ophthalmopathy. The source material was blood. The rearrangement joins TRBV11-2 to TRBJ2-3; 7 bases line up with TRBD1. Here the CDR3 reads CASSGRQGTDTQYF. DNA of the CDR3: TGTGCCAGCAGCGGACGACAGGGTACAGATACGCAGTATTTT. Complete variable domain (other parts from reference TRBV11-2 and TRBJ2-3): EAGVAQSPRYKIIEKRQSVAFWCNPISGHATLYWYQQILGQGPKLLIQFQNNGVVDDSQLPKDRFSAERLKGVDSTLKIQPAKLEDSAVYLCASSGRQGTDTQYFGPGTRLTVL.